This T cell receptor beta chain was obtained from a study of T cells after yellow fever vaccination. Study results and limitations: Primary-vaccination clones mostly resurfaced post-booster (about 95% CD4, approximately 87% CD8).

The CDR3 spans 13 residues. V lost 7 bases and J 3 bases, leaving 9 bases between the germline ends. The germline V gene has CDR1 MDHEN and CDR2 SYDVKM. Regarding this clonotype: Its specificity is not known.

TCRdb itself ran the 5' RACE reads through MiXCR, one entry per CDR3 protein. Of 400,000 or so distinct CDR3 sequences in the sample, 18% were seen once. The source of this sequence is a man aged 18 to 30 who received the YFV17D yellow fever vaccine. The sample consisted of PBMCs, taken before the yellow fever booster vaccination. The chain carries TRBV28 and TRBJ2-2, with D possibly matching TRBD1 (6 bases). CDR3 loop: CASINRDTGELFF. CDR3 sequence (DNA): TGTGCCAGCATAAACAGGGACACCGGGGAGCTGTTTTTT.